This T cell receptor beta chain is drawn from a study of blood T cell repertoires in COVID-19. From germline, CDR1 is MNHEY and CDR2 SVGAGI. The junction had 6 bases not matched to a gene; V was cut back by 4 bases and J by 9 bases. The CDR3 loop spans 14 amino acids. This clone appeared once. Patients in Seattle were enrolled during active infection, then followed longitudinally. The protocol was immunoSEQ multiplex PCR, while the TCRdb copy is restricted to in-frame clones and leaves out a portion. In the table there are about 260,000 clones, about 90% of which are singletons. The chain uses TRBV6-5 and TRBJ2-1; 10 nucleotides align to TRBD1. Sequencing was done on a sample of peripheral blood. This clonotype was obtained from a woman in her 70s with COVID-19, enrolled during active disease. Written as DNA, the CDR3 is TGTGCCAGCAGTTCCCGGGACAGGGGAGGTGAGCAGTTCTTC. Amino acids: CASSSRDRGGEQFF.